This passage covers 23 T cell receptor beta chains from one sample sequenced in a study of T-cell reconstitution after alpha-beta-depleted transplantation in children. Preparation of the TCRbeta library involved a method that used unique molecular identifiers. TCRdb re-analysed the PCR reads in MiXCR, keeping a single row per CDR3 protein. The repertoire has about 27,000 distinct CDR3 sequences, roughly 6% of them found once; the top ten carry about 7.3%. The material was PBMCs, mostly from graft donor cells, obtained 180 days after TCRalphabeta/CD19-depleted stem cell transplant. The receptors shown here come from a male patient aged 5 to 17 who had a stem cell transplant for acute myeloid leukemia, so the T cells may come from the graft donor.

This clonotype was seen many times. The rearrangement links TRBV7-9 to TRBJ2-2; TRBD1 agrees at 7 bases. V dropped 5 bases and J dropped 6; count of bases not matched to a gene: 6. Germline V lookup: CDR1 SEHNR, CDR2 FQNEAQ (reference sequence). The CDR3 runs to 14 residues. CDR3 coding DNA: TGTGCCAGCAGCGTTGGAACAGGGGCCGGGGAGCTGTTTTTT. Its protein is CASSVGTGAGELFF.

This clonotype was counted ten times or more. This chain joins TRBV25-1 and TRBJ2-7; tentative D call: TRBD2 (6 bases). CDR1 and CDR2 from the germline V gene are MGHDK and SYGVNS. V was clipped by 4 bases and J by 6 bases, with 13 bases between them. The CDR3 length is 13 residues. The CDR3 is CASSGWWRAEQYF. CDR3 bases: TGTGCCAGCAGTGGTTGGTGGAGGGCCGAGCAGTACTTC.

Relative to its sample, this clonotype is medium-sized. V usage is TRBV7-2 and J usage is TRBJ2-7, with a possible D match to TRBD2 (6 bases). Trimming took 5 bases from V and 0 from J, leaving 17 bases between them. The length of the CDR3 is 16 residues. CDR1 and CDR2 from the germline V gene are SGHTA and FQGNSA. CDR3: CASSPGTAGPSYEQYF. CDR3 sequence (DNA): TGTGCCAGCAGCCCCGGTACGGCGGGGCCCTCCTACGAGCAGTACTTC.

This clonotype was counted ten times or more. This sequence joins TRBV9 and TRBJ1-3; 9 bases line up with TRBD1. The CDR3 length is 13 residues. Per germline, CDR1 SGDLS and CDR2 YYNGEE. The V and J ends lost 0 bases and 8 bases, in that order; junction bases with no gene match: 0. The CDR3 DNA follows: TGTGCCAGCAGCGTAGGACAGGGGGACACCATATATTTT. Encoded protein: CASSVGQGDTIYF.

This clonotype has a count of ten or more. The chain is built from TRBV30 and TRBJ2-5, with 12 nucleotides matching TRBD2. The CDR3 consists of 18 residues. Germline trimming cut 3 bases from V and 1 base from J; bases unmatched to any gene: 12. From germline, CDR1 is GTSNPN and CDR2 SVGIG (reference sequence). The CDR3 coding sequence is TGTGCCTGGAGCTACGGACTAGCGGGACTGCGACTCCAAGAGACCCAGTACTTC. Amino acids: CAWSYGLAGLRLQETQYF.

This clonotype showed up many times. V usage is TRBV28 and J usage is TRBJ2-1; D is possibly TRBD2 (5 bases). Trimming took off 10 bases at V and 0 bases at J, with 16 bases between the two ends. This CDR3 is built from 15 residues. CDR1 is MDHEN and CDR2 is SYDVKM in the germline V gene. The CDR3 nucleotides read TGTGCCACCCAACCGGGATCGACCTCCTACAATGAGCAGTTCTTC. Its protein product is CATQPGSTSYNEQFF.

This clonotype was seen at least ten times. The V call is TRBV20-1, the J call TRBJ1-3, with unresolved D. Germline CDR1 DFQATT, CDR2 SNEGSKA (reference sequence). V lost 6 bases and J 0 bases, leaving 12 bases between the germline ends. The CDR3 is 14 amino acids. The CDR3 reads CSATLPNSGNTIYF. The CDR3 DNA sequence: TGCAGTGCCACCCTTCCCAACTCTGGAAACACCATATATTTT.

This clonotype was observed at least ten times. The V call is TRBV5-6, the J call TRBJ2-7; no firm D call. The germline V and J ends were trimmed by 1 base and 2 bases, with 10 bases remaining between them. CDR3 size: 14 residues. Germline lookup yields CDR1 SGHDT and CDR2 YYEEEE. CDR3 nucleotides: TGTGCCAGCAGCTTGTCCGGCACCCCCTACGAGCAGTACTTC. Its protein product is CASSLSGTPYEQYF. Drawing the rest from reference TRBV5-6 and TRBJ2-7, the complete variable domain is DAGVTQSPTHLIKTRGQQVTLRCSPKSGHDTVSWYQQALGQGPQFIFQYYEEEERQRGNFPDRFSGHQFPNYSSELNVNALLLGDSALYLCASSLSGTPYEQYFGPGTRLTVT.

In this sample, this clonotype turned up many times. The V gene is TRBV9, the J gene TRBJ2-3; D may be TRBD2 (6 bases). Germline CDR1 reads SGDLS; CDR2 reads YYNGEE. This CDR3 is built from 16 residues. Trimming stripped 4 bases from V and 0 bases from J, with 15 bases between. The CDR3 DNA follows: TGTGCCAGCAGCCCAACTATAGCGGAGAGCACAGATACGCAGTATTTT. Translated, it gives CASSPTIAESTDTQYF.

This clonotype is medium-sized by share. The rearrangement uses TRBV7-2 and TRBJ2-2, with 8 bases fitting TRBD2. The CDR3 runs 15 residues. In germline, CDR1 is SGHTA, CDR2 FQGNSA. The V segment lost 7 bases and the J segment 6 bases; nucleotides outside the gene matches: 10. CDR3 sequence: CASTRGSGTSGELFF. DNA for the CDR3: TGTGCCAGCACCCGGGGTAGCGGGACTTCCGGGGAGCTGTTTTTT. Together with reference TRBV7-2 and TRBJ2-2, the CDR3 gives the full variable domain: GAGVSQSPSNKVTEKGKDVELRCDPISGHTALYWYRQSLGQGLEFLIYFQGNSAPDKSGLPSDRFSAERTGGSVSTLTIQRTQQEDSAVYLCASTRGSGTSGELFFGEGSRLTVL.

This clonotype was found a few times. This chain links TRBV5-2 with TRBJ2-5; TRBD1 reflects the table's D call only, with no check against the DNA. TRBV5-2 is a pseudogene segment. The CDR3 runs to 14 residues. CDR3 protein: CAMGPGLPQETQYF. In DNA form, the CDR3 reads TGTGCCATGGGCCCCGGGCTCCCCCAAGAGACCCAGTACTTC.

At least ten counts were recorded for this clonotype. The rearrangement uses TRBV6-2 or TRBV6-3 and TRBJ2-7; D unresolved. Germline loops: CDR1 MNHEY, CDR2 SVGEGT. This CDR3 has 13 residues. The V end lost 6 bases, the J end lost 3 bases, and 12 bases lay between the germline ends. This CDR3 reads CASRGNSYYEQYF. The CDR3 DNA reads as TGTGCCAGCAGGGGGAACTCCTACTACGAGCAGTACTTC.

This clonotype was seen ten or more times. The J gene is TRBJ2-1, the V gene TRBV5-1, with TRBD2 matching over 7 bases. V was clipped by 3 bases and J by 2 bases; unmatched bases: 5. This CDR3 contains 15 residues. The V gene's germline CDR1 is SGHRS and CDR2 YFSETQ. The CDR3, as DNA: TGCGCCAGCAGCTCGACGGGAGGACCCTACAATGAGCAGTTCTTC. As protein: CASSSTGGPYNEQFF. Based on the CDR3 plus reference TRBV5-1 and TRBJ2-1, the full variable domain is KAGVTQTPRYLIKTRGQQVTLSCSPISGHRSVSWYQQTPGQGLQFLFEYFSETQRNKGNFPGRFSGRQFSNSRSEMNVSTLELGDSALYLCASSSTGGPYNEQFFGPGTRLTVL.

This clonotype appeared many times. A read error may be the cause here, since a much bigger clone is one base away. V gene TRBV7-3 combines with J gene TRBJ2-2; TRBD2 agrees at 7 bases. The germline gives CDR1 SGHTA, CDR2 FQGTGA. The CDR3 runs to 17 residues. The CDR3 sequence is CAISRSLAARYTGELFF. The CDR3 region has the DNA TGTGCCATCAGCCGTTCCCTAGCGGCCCGATACACCGGGGAGCTGTTTTTT.

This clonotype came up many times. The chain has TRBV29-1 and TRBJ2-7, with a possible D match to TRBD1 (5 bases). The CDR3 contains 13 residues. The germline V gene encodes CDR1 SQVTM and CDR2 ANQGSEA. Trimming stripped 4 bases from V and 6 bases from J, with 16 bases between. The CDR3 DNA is TGCAGCGTTGGTAGGGCAGGGTTAGGCGAGCAGTACTTC. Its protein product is CSVGRAGLGEQYF.

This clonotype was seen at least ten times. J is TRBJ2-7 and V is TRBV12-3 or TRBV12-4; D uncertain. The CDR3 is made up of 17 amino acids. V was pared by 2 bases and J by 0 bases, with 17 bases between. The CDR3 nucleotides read TGTGCCAGCAGTTTACATCCCCGGCAGGCGAGCTCCTACGAGCAGTACTTC. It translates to CASSLHPRQASSYEQYF.

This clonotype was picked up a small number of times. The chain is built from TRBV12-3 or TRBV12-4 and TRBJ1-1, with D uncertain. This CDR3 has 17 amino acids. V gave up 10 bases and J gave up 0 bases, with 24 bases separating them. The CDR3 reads CATCQRTASSMNTEAFF. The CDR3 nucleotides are TGTGCCACCTGCCAAAGGACGGCGTCGAGCATGAACACTGAAGCTTTCTTT.

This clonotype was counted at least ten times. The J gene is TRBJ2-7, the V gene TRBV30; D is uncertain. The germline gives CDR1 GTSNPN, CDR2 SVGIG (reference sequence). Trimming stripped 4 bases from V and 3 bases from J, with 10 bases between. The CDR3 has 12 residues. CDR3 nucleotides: TGTGCCTGGAACCTTAGAGGCTACGAGCAGTACTTC. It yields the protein CAWNLRGYEQYF.

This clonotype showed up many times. As DNA, the CDR3 is TGTGCCAGCAGTAAACAGGGGGCCGGTGGCTACACCTTC. Translating gives CASSKQGAGGYTF. The chain couples TRBV25-1 to TRBJ1-2; 9 bases match TRBD1. The CDR3 has 13 amino acids. J gave up 7 bases and V 5 bases, and 5 bases lay outside the gene matches. The germline V gene encodes CDR1 MGHDK and CDR2 SYGVNS.

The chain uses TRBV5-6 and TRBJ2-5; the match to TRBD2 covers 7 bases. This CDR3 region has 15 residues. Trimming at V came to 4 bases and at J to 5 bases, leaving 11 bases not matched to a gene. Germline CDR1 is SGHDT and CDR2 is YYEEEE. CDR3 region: CASSPGLVGDETQYF. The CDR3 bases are TGTGCCAGCAGCCCCGGACTAGTCGGAGATGAGACCCAGTACTTC.

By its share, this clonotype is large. The CDR3 region is CASSYNIQYF. The CDR3 DNA follows: TGTGCCAGCAGCTATAACATTCAGTACTTC. The chain links TRBV12-3 or TRBV12-4 to TRBJ2-4; D not resolved. CDR3 size: 10 residues. V dropped 6 bases and J dropped 7 bases, with 4 bases sitting between them.

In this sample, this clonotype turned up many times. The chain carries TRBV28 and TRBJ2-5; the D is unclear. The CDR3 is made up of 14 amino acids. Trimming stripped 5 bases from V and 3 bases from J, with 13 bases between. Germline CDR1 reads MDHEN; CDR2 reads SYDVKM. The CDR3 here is CASSPNWKEETQYF. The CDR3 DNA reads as TGTGCCAGCAGTCCCAACTGGAAAGAAGAGACCCAGTACTTC. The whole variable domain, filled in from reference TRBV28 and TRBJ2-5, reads DVKVTQSSRYLVKRTGEKVFLECVQDMDHENMFWYRQDPGLGLRLIYFSYDVKMKEKGDIPEGYSVSREKKERFSLILESASTNQTSMYLCASSPNWKEETQYFGPGTRLLVL.

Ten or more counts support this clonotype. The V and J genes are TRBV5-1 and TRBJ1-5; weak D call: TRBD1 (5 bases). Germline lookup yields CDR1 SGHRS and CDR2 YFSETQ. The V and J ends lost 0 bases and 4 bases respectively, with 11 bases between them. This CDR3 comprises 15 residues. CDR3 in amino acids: CASSLGSGANQPQHF. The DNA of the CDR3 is TGCGCCAGCAGCTTGGGTTCCGGGGCAAATCAGCCCCAGCATTTT.